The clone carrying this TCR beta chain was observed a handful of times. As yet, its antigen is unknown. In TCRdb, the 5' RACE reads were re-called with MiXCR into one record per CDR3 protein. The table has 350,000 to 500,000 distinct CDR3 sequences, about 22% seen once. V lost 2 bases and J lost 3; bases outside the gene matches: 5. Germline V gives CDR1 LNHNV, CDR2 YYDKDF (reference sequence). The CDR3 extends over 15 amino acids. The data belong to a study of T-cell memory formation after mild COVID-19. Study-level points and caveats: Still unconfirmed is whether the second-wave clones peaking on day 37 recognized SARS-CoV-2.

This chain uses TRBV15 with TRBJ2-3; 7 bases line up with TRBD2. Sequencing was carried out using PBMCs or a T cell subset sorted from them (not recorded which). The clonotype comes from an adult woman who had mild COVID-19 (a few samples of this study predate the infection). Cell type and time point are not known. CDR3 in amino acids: CATSRSGAHTDTQYF. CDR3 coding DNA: TGTGCCACCAGCAGAAGCGGGGCTCATACAGATACGCAGTATTTT.